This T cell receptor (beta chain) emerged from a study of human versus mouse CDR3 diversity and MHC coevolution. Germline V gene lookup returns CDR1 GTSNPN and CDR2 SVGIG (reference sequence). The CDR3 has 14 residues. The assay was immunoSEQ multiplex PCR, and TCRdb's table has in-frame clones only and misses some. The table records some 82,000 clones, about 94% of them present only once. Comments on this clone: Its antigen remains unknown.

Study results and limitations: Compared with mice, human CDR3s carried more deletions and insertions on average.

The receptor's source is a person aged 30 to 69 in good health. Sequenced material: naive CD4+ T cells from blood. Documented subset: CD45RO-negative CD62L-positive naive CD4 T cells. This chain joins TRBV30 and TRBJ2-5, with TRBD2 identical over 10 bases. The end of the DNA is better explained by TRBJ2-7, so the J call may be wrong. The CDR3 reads CAWSRGTSDYEQYF. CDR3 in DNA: TGTGCCTGGAGTCGCGGGACTAGCGACTACGAGCAGTACTTC.